One and the same sample provided the 27 T cell receptor beta chains below, sequenced in a study of somatic mutations in cytotoxic T cells in rheumatoid arthritis. The repertoire was sequenced with immunoSEQ multiplex PCR; TCRdb's copy has only in-frame clones and lacks some. The sample consists of some 14,000 clones, about 77% of them appearing once. Material: CD8+ T cells sorted from blood. These TCRs come from an adult with rheumatoid arthritis.

As DNA, the CDR3 is TGTGCCAGCAGCTTAGGGCCAACGAACACCGGGGAGCTGTTTTTT. Translating it yields CASSLGPTNTGELFF. The gene calls are TRBV7-9 and TRBJ2-2; the D is unclear. CDR1 and CDR2 (germline): SEHNR, FQNEAQ (reference sequence). There are 15 residues in the CDR3. V gave up 1 base and J gave up 0 bases, with 6 bases separating them. Full variable domain (rest looked up from reference TRBV7-9 and TRBJ2-2): DTGVSQNPRHKITKRGQNVTFRCDPISEHNRLYWYRQTLGQGPEFLTYFQNEAQLEKSRLLSDRFSAERPKGSFSTLEIQRTEQGDSAMYLCASSLGPTNTGELFFGEGSRLTVL.

This clone was detected only a few times. The chain joins TRBV27 to TRBJ1-5; 9 bases fit TRBD1. The CDR3 has 15 amino acids. Germline loops: CDR1 MNHEY, CDR2 SMNVEV (reference sequence). Losses at the gene ends were 6 bases for V and 2 bases for J; bases not matched to a gene: 5. The CDR3 DNA reads as TGTGCCAGCAGCGCTCGGACAGGGGGCAATCAGCCCCAGCATTTT. Residues: CASSARTGGNQPQHF.

The rearrangement uses TRBV7-9 and TRBJ1-2; TRBD1 aligns across 8 bases. Germline-derived CDR1 and CDR2 are SEHNR and FQNEAQ (reference sequence). The CDR3 is made up of 13 amino acids. V shed 5 bases and J 6 bases; nucleotides not matched to a gene: 5. The CDR3 region has the DNA TGTGCCAGCAGCCGAGGACAGGGCCATGGCTACACCTTC. This codes for CASSRGQGHGYTF.

In its sample, this clone was seen once. The gene calls are TRBV19 and TRBJ2-1, with 12 bases lining up with TRBD2. The junction had 0 bases not matched to a gene; V was cut back by 3 bases and J by 9 bases. In germline, CDR1 is LNHDA, CDR2 SQIVND (reference sequence). The CDR3 is 13 amino acids. CDR3 in DNA: TGTGCCAGTAGTATGGGACTAGCGGGTGAGCAGTTCTTC. This codes for CASSMGLAGEQFF.

The V gene is TRBV6-4, the J gene TRBJ2-1, with 9 bases lining up with TRBD2. CDR3 length: 16 amino acids. The V gene's germline CDR1 is MRHNA and CDR2 SNTAGT. After removal of 5 bases from V and 1 base from J, the junction contained 6 bases not matched to a gene. The CDR3 here is CASSKRAGGSYNEQFF. Here the CDR3 DNA reads TGTGCCAGCAGTAAGCGAGCGGGGGGTTCCTACAATGAGCAGTTCTTC.

The V gene is TRBV6-1, the J gene TRBJ2-3; no firm D call. Trimming removed 1 base from V and 0 bases from J, with 11 bases in between. Looked up from germline, CDR1 is MNHNS and CDR2 is SASEGT. The CDR3 is 16 residues long. CDR3: CASSEGVRASTDTQYF. The CDR3 bases are TGTGCCAGCAGTGAAGGAGTACGGGCGAGCACAGATACGCAGTATTTT.

The genes are TRBV9 and TRBJ2-7; D not certain. The V end was cut by 0 bases, the J end by 6 bases, with 16 bases between. The CDR3 has 15 amino acids. From germline, CDR1 is SGDLS and CDR2 YYNGEE. CDR3 sequence: CASSVERLWSLEQYF. In DNA form, the CDR3 reads TGTGCCAGCAGCGTAGAGAGGTTATGGTCGCTCGAGCAGTACTTC.

CDR3 sequence (DNA): TGTGCCAGCCTAGGGACACCCTACAATGAGCAGTTCTTC. This encodes CASLGTPYNEQFF. The chain couples TRBV6-1 to TRBJ2-1; D might be TRBD1 (6 bases). Germline lookup yields CDR1 MNHNS and CDR2 SASEGT. V was trimmed by 8 bases and J by 2 bases, leaving 10 bases between them. The CDR3 totals 13 residues.

The chain carries TRBV5-1 and TRBJ2-7; D gene ambiguous. From germline, CDR1 is SGHRS and CDR2 YFSETQ. Trimming took off 1 base at V and 1 base at J, with 6 bases between the two ends. This CDR3 contains 13 residues. The CDR3 here is CASSLSTSYEQYF. CDR3 sequence (DNA): TGCGCCAGCAGCTTGTCGACTTCCTACGAGCAGTACTTC.

This clone was seen only a few times. The chain employs TRBV11-3 and TRBJ2-2; TRBD1 matches at 7 bases. The CDR3 spans 14 residues. The V gene end was trimmed by 5 bases and the J gene end by 3 bases; junction bases not matched to a gene: 3. From germline, CDR1 is SGHNT and CDR2 YENEEA. The CDR3 DNA follows: TGTGCCAGCAGCCTGAGGGGGCACACCGGGGAGCTGTTTTTT. This codes for CASSLRGHTGELFF. The full variable domain, rest sourced from reference TRBV11-3 and TRBJ2-2, is EAGVVQSPRYKIIEKKQPVAFWCNPISGHNTLYWYLQNLGQGPELLIRYENEEAVDDSQLPKDRFSAERLKGVDSTLKIQPAELGDSAVYLCASSLRGHTGELFFGEGSRLTVL.

This clone was observed a few times. The rearrangement uses TRBV10-3 and TRBJ2-1, with TRBD2 identical over 8 bases. Germline lookup yields CDR1 ENHRY and CDR2 SYGVKD. V was pared by 4 bases and J by 7 bases, with 15 bases of the junction left unmatched. The CDR3 length is 17 residues. DNA for the CDR3: TGTGCCATCAGTGTTTATGCCCCTGGCGGGGGGACAAATGAGCAGTTCTTC. Encoded protein: CAISVYAPGGGTNEQFF.

This clone showed up just a few times. The genes are TRBV9 and TRBJ2-1, with no clear D. The V gene's germline CDR1 is SGDLS and CDR2 YYNGEE. Trimming removed 2 bases at V and 2 bases at J, with 2 bases between. The CDR3 runs to 12 residues. The CDR3 DNA reads as TGTGCCAGCAGCGTCGCCTACAATGAGCAGTTCTTC. It is translated as CASSVAYNEQFF. The whole variable domain, filled in from reference TRBV9 and TRBJ2-1, reads DSGVTQTPKHLITATGQRVTLRCSPRSGDLSVYWYQQSLDQGLQFLIQYYNGEERAKGNILERFSAQQFPDLHSELNLSSLELGDSALYFCASSVAYNEQFFGPGTRLTVL.

The chain combines TRBV27 with TRBJ1-5; D is undetermined. The V end lost 5 bases, the J end lost 0 bases, and 11 bases lay between the germline ends. From germline, CDR1 is MNHEY and CDR2 SMNVEV (reference sequence). The CDR3 spans 15 residues. This CDR3 is CASSPDPYSNQPQHF. The CDR3, as DNA: TGTGCCAGCAGTCCGGACCCATATAGCAATCAGCCCCAGCATTTT.

Of note for this clone: Other nucleotide sequences in the sample specify the same CDR3. The J gene is TRBJ2-3, the V gene TRBV6-1; 12 positions match TRBD2. CDR3 length equals 15 residues. CDR1 is MNHNS, CDR2 SASEGT, per germline. V trimming: 2 bases; J trimming: 4 bases; junction bases outside the gene matches: 1. DNA of the CDR3: TGTGCCAGCAGTGAACTAGCGGGAGGGCCAGATACGCAGTATTTT. This translates into CASSELAGGPDTQYF.

This chain joins TRBV30 and TRBJ1-3, with TRBD1 identical over 7 bases. The CDR3 spans 15 residues. The V gene end was trimmed by 2 bases and the J gene end by 2 bases; junction bases not matched to a gene: 6. Germline lookup yields CDR1 GTSNPN and CDR2 SVGIG (reference sequence). The CDR3 DNA is TGTGCCTGGAGTAGGAGGGGACAGCCTGGAAACACCATATATTTT. It specifies CAWSRRGQPGNTIYF. Full variable domain (outside the CDR3, taken from reference TRBV30 and TRBJ1-3): SQTIHQWPATLVQPVGSPLSLECTVEGTSNPNLYWYRQAAGRGLQLLFYSVGIGQISSEVPQNLSASRPQDRQFILSSKKLLLSDSGFYLCAWSRRGQPGNTIYFGEGSWLTVV.

This rearrangement joins TRBV11-2 to TRBJ2-7; the D is unclear. With 0 bases removed from V and 4 bases from J, the gap between germline ends came to 10 bases. The CDR3 is made up of 14 amino acids. Germline values: CDR1 SGHAT, CDR2 FQNNGV. CDR3 residues: CASSLEVGRYEQYF. CDR3 DNA: TGTGCCAGCAGCTTAGAGGTTGGGCGGTACGAGCAGTACTTC.

The J gene is TRBJ1-2, the V gene TRBV19; D gene unclear. Germline values: CDR1 LNHDA, CDR2 SQIVND (reference sequence). This CDR3 is 12 amino acids long. Trimming pared 3 bases from V and 1 base from J, leaving 3 bases between. As DNA, the CDR3 is TGTGCCAGTAGTATGTATAACTATGGCTACACCTTC. As protein: CASSMYNYGYTF.

The V gene is TRBV4-1, the J gene TRBJ2-5, with D perhaps TRBD1 or TRBD2 (5 bases each). V dropped 0 bases and J dropped 5 bases, with 13 bases sitting between them. The germline V gene has CDR1 MGHRA and CDR2 YSYEKL. The CDR3 sequence is 15 residues long. The CDR3 coding sequence is TGCGCCAGCAGCCAAGAAAGTTGGGGGTCTGAGACCCAGTACTTC. Its protein is CASSQESWGSETQYF.

The chain has TRBV19 and TRBJ1-5; D unresolved. In germline, CDR1 is LNHDA, CDR2 SQIVND (reference sequence). The CDR3 spans 14 residues. V dropped 8 bases and J dropped 2 bases, with 13 bases sitting between them. CDR3 amino acids: CASETPLGNQPQHF. The DNA of the CDR3 is TGTGCCAGTGAAACCCCGTTGGGCAATCAGCCCCAGCATTTT.

The genes are TRBV9 and TRBJ2-1, with 13 bases identical to TRBD2. The CDR3 runs 17 residues. Per germline, CDR1 SGDLS and CDR2 YYNGEE. Germline trimming cut 4 bases from V and 4 bases from J; bases unmatched to any gene: 8. CDR3 DNA: TGTGCCAGCAGCACTCTCGTGACTAGCGGGAGGTACAATGAGCAGTTCTTC. This sequence encodes CASSTLVTSGRYNEQFF.

V and J are TRBV7-2 and TRBJ2-3; 8 bases map to TRBD2. The V segment lost 1 base and the J segment 3 bases; nucleotides outside the gene matches: 9. This CDR3 is 17 amino acids long. Germline V gene lookup returns CDR1 SGHTA and CDR2 FQGNSA. CDR3: CASSLVSAGLATDTQYF. CDR3 DNA sequence: TGTGCCAGCAGCTTAGTATCCGCCGGACTAGCTACAGATACGCAGTATTTT.

The V and J genes are TRBV7-8 and TRBJ2-3, with 12 bases matching TRBD2. CDR1 SGHVS and CDR2 FQNEAQ come from the germline V gene. The CDR3 consists of 16 residues. The V and J ends lost 5 bases and 1 base, in that order; junction bases with no gene match: 4. The CDR3 sequence is CASSLRLAGGTDTQYF. The DNA of the CDR3 is TGTGCCAGCAGCCTACGACTAGCGGGGGGCACAGATACGCAGTATTTT.

The chain couples TRBV6-1 to TRBJ1-3; D may be TRBD1 (6 bases). This CDR3 contains 15 residues. CDR1 and CDR2 from the germline V gene are MNHNS and SASEGT. Trimming cost V 4 bases and J 0 bases, with 10 bases left between them. The CDR3 sequence: CASSAGTNSGNTIYF. Written as DNA, the CDR3 is TGTGCCAGCAGTGCCGGGACAAACTCTGGAAACACCATATATTTT.

The V call is TRBV5-4, the J call TRBJ2-1; TRBD1 matches at 7 bases. The CDR3 runs to 14 residues. The V segment lost 4 bases and the J segment 4 bases; nucleotides outside the gene matches: 5. Germline values: CDR1 SGHNT, CDR2 YYREEE (reference sequence). CDR3 protein: CASSIRQGYNEQFF. Here the CDR3 DNA reads TGTGCCAGCAGCATAAGACAGGGTTACAATGAGCAGTTCTTC. Based on the CDR3 plus reference TRBV5-4 and TRBJ2-1, the full variable domain is ETGVTQSPTHLIKTRGQQVTLRCSSQSGHNTVSWYQQALGQGPQFIFQYYREEENGRGNFPPRFSGLQFPNYSSELNVNALELDDSALYLCASSIRQGYNEQFFGPGTRLTVL.

V usage is TRBV29-1 and J usage is TRBJ2-5; tentatively, D is TRBD2 (6 bases). The J call may be faulty, since TRBJ2-7 better matches the DNA end. The V gene's germline CDR1 is SQVTM and CDR2 ANQGSEA. CDR3 length: 11 amino acids. CDR3 DNA: TGCAGCGTTGCCGGGGGTTTCGAGCAGTACTTC. Encoded protein: CSVAGGFEQYF.

The chain has TRBV27 and TRBJ1-1; 7 bases map to TRBD1. Germline V CDR1 and CDR2: MNHEY, SMNVEV (reference sequence). The CDR3 contains 13 residues. Trimming removed 5 bases from V and 4 bases from J; junction bases left unmatched: 4. CDR3 sequence: CASSTGETTEAFF. In DNA form, the CDR3 reads TGTGCCAGCAGTACAGGGGAGACCACTGAAGCTTTCTTT.

There are a few counts of this clone. The rearrangement links TRBV27 to TRBJ1-2; 9 positions agree with TRBD1. V trimming: 5 bases; J trimming: 5 bases; junction bases outside the gene matches: 3. Per the germline V gene, CDR1 is MNHEY and CDR2 is SMNVEV (reference sequence). The CDR3 length is 13 residues. CDR3 sequence reads: CASSPGTGYGYTF. For the CDR3, the DNA is TGTGCCAGCAGTCCCGGGACAGGGTATGGCTACACCTTC.